This T cell receptor (beta chain) was captured in a study of blood T cell repertoires in COVID-19 (dated by TCRdb to about 2020). For context, the study as a whole: The collaborator samples originated in the United States, Italy and Spain and spanned the acute and convalescent phases of COVID-19. The material from the prospective study consisted of cDNA or gDNA derived from T cells, B-cell-depleted T cells, or PBMCs. The dataset comprised deeply sampled blood TCRbeta repertoires from subjects exposed to, actively infected with, or recovered from COVID-19. A freely available public database, intended as a resource for researchers studying the immune response to SARS-CoV-2, is where the repertoires were released. The samples were drawn from the first 160 participants of the ongoing ImmuneRACE study and from 1,254 subjects provided by 6 global collaborators. Sample metadata almost always included a de-identified subject ID, COVID-19 status, age in years and sex. HLA class I and class II types, where available, came from metadata supplied by the sample provider rather than from assay-based typing.

The investigation overall reported the following: How much clinical and demographic metadata was included differed by source and by participant, and the metadata was provided uncurated.

In Seattle, one collaborating source enrolled patients while the infection was active and tracked those patients longitudinally over the course of disease. The collaborating institutions used their own protocols to collect whole blood in K2EDTA tubes. For TCRbeta analysis, collaborators shipped samples as frozen whole blood, isolated PBMCs, or DNA extracted from either of those sample types. The immunoSEQ Assay, a bias-controlled multiplex PCR, was used to amplify TCRbeta CDR3 regions from genomic DNA. Regarding the original processing steps: Within the assay, amplification of reference gene primers was used to estimate how many nucleated cells each sample contained. To quantify the absolute abundance of each unique TCRbeta CDR3 rearrangement, sequence reads were collapsed and filtered. For each sample, productive Simpson clonality was calculated by taking the square root of Simpson's diversity index across productive rearrangements. TCRdb mirrors the immuneACCESS table, restricted to in-frame sequences. Some clones are absent from its copies; in checked studies, under half trace to an unresolved V gene, and the reason for the others is unknown. The DNA gave D and trimming, while V, J and clone size come from that table. Present in this sample are around 370,000 clones, about nine tenths of which were seen just once. 7% to 8% of the sample belongs to the ten largest clones.

The germline V gene provides CDR1 SQVTM and CDR2 ANQGSEA. Its CDR3 holds 16 amino acids, cysteine through phenylalanine. The kept DNA is CDR3 alone, 48 bases in frame from the first base. V gives up 3 bases and J gives up 3 bases, and the segment between their germline ends measures 20 bases. About this clone itself: The antigen it recognizes is unknown. Per-base quality was not reported, and no clone a single base away is much larger than it.

This TCR derives from a woman aged 70-85 years with COVID-19, enrolled during active disease. The chain is made from TRBV29-1 and TRBJ1-1; TRBD1 might be the D gene, on 6 matching bases. Sequencing was done on a sample of peripheral blood. The CDR3 corresponds to CSVDARFRGRHTEAFF. The DNA sequence is given as TGCAGCGTTGACGCTCGTTTCAGGGGACGGCACACTGAAGCTTTCTTT.